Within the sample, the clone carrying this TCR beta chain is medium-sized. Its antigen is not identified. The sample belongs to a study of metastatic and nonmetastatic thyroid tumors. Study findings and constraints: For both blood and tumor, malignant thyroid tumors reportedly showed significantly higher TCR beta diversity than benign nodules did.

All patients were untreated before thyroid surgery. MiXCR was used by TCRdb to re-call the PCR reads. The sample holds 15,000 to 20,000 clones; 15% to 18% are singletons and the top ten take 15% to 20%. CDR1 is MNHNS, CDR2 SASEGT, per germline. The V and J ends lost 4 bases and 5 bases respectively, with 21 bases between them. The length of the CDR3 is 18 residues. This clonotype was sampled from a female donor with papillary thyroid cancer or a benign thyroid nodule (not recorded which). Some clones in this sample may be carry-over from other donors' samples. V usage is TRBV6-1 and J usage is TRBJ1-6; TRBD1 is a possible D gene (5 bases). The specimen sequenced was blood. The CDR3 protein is CASSALGTPAANNSPLHF. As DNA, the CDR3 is TGTGCCAGCAGTGCACTTGGGACCCCAGCGGCCAATAATTCACCCCTCCACTTT.